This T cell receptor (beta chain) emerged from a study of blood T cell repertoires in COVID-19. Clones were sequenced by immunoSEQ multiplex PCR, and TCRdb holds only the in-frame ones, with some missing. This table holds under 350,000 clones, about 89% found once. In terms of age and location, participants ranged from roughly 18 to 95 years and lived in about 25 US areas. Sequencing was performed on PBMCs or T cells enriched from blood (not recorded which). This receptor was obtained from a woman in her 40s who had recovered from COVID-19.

CDR3 sequence (DNA): TGTGCCAGCAGCTCTCCGGGAGCCGAGCAGTTCTTC. This codes for CASSSPGAEQFF. The chain combines TRBV3-1 (or the pseudogene TRBV3-2) with TRBJ2-1; D is possibly TRBD2 (6 bases). Germline V gene sequence: CDR1 LGHDT, CDR2 YNNKEL (reference sequence). V shed 5 bases and J shed 10 bases, with 12 bases lying between them. CDR3 size: 12 residues.